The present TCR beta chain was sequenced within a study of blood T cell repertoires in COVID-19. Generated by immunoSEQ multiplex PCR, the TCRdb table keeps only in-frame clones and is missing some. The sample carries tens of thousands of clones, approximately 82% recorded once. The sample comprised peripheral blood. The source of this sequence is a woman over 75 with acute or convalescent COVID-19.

The CDR3 loop is CASRRTVISTDTQYF. CDR3 bases: TGTGCCAGCAGGCGGACAGTTATTAGCACAGATACGCAGTATTTT. The rearrangement links TRBV27 to TRBJ2-3; tentative D call: TRBD1 (6 bases). Germline CDR1 reads MNHEY; CDR2 reads SMNVEV (reference sequence). The CDR3 runs to 15 residues. The V end was cut by 6 bases, the J end by 0 bases, with 13 bases between.